Each of the 27 T cell receptor beta chains below was sequenced from the same sample in a study. TCRdb re-called the RT-PCR reads with MiXCR, one entry per CDR3 protein. The data hold hundreds of thousands of distinct CDR3 sequences, with approximately 14% observed a single time. The sequenced sample consisted of memory CD4+ T cells from blood. These receptors were taken from a female donor in good health, serving as a healthy control.

J is TRBJ2-7 and V is TRBV5-4; maybe TRBD2 (6 bases). Germline V gene sequence: CDR1 SGHNT, CDR2 YYREEE (reference sequence). Trimming stripped 3 bases from V and 4 bases from J, with 20 bases between. The CDR3 runs 16 residues. The CDR3 nucleotides read TGTGCCAGCAGCTCCCGACACGGGGGACCCGGGTACGAGCAGTACTTC. Its translation: CASSSRHGGPGYEQYF.

The chain combines TRBV7-2 with TRBJ1-2, with 8 nucleotides matching TRBD1. The germline V gene encodes CDR1 SGHTA and CDR2 FQGNSA. V shed 6 bases, J shed 8 bases, and the junction held 8 bases outside the gene matches. The CDR3 contains 13 residues. This CDR3 is CASSLQGAKGYTF. CDR3 sequence (DNA): TGTGCCAGCAGTCTTCAGGGGGCGAAAGGCTACACCTTC.

V gene TRBV6-4 combines with J gene TRBJ2-1; D may match TRBD1 or TRBD2 (5 bases each). The CDR3 has 11 amino acids. Germline loops: CDR1 MRHNA, CDR2 SNTAGT. The CDR3 DNA follows: TGTGCGCTCTTGGGGGACAATGAGCAGTTCTTC. Protein sequence: CALLGDNEQFF.

This clonotype was observed a handful of times. The chain links TRBV6-9 to TRBJ1-1; 12 nucleotides agree with TRBD1. Unmatched junction bases numbered 15, after V lost 4 bases and J lost 3 bases. The CDR3 totals 19 residues. Germline-derived CDR1 and CDR2 are MNHGY and SVAAGI. DNA of the CDR3: TGTGCCAGCAGTTTTCTACGGGACAGGGGGCCCCCGGGGGACACTGAAGCTTTCTTT. Encoded protein: CASSFLRDRGPPGDTEAFF.

The rearrangement uses TRBV6-2 or TRBV6-3 and TRBJ2-3, with D perhaps matching TRBD2 (5 bases). The CDR3 is 16 amino acids. V lost 6 bases and J 6 bases, leaving 22 bases between the germline ends. Germline CDR1 is MNHEY and CDR2 is SVGEGT. As DNA, the CDR3 is TGTGCCAGCAGGACCCGTCGACTCGACGGCGGGGATACGCAGTATTTT. It codes for CASRTRRLDGGDTQYF.

This clonotype occurred a few times. The V gene is TRBV12-3 or TRBV12-4, the J gene TRBJ1-6; D gene ambiguous. CDR3 length: 11 amino acids. V gave up 6 bases and J gave up 10 bases, with 7 bases separating them. The CDR3 reads CASRGDSPLHF. The CDR3 DNA sequence: TGTGCCAGCAGAGGAGACTCACCCCTCCACTTT.

This chain uses TRBV4-3 with TRBJ1-4, with D tentatively TRBD1 (5 bases). The germline V gene has CDR1 LGHNA and CDR2 YSLEER. Trimming removed 4 bases from V and 8 bases from J, with 17 bases in between. The CDR3 runs to 15 residues. CDR3 residues: CASSLRSQGAEKLFF. The CDR3 region has the DNA TGCGCCAGCAGCCTAAGGTCCCAGGGAGCCGAAAAACTGTTTTTT.

This chain uses TRBV20-1 with TRBJ1-2; maybe TRBD1 (5 bases). Germline V gene lookup returns CDR1 DFQATT and CDR2 SNEGSKA (reference sequence). This CDR3 is built from 12 residues. Trimming took 6 bases from V and 7 from J, leaving 15 bases between them. The CDR3 nucleotides are TGCAGTGCCCCCCGGGGGTTCTCTGGCTACACCTTC. Protein: CSAPRGFSGYTF.

The sample holds many counts of this clonotype. The V gene is TRBV7-2, the J gene TRBJ1-5, with 8 bases identical to TRBD1. Per the germline V gene, CDR1 is SGHTA and CDR2 is FQGNSA. Losses at the gene ends were 3 bases for V and 6 bases for J; bases not matched to a gene: 7. The CDR3 contains 15 residues. The CDR3 reads CASSFSGTGGQPQHF. For the CDR3, the DNA is TGTGCCAGCAGCTTCTCCGGGACAGGCGGTCAGCCCCAGCATTTT. Supplemented by reference TRBV7-2 and TRBJ1-5, the full variable domain reads GAGVSQSPSNKVTEKGKDVELRCDPISGHTALYWYRQSLGQGLEFLIYFQGNSAPDKSGLPSDRFSAERTGGSVSTLTIQRTQQEDSAVYLCASSFSGTGGQPQHFGDGTRLSIL.

A note on this clonotype: This may be a read error, as it is one base from a much larger clone. The chain couples TRBV5-5 to TRBJ2-5; D not certain. This CDR3 spans 14 amino acids. The V gene lost 1 base and the J gene lost 4 bases, with 11 bases spanning the gap. Germline V gene data show CDR1 as SGHKS and CDR2 as YYEKEE (reference sequence). CDR3 sequence: CASSLTRWGETQYF. Here the CDR3 DNA reads TGTGCCAGCAGCTTGACAAGGTGGGGAGAGACCCAGTACTTC.

This clonotype was seen more than once but under ten times. The rearrangement joins TRBV20-1 to TRBJ2-5, with D unresolved. This CDR3 comprises 15 residues. Germline V CDR1 and CDR2: DFQATT, SNEGSKA (reference sequence). Trimming took off 0 bases at V and 1 base at J, with 12 bases between the two ends. CDR3 sequence (DNA): TGCAGTGCTAGAGAAGCTGAGTCCTTCCAAGAGACCCAGTACTTC. This sequence encodes CSAREAESFQETQYF.

This clonotype has only a few counts. The chain carries TRBV3-1 and TRBJ2-1; perhaps TRBD2 as D (6 bases). The CDR3 spans 15 residues. CDR1 and CDR2 (germline): LGHDT, YNNKEL (reference sequence). V lost 5 bases and J 0 bases, leaving 11 bases between the germline ends. The chain's CDR3 is CASSSTRDSYNEQFF. As DNA, the CDR3 is TGTGCCAGCAGCTCGACTAGAGACTCCTACAATGAGCAGTTCTTC.

The chain recombines TRBV24-1 with TRBJ1-1, with D possibly TRBD1 on 6 matching bases. Germline V gives CDR1 KGHDR, CDR2 SFDVKD. V was pared by 0 bases and J by 5 bases, with 9 bases between. This CDR3 is 14 amino acids long. CDR3 protein: CATSDLSRGTEAFF. CDR3 nucleotide sequence: TGTGCCACCAGTGATTTGAGCAGGGGAACTGAAGCTTTCTTT.

The chain is built from TRBV7-2 and TRBJ2-3, with TRBD2 identical over 7 bases. The CDR3 totals 17 residues. Germline V lookup: CDR1 SGHTA, CDR2 FQGNSA. J lost 3 bases, V lost 5 bases, and 14 bases had no gene match. The CDR3: CASSPAPGGAGTDTQYF. The CDR3 DNA is TGTGCCAGCAGCCCAGCCCCGGGGGGAGCTGGGACAGATACGCAGTATTTT.

The chain employs TRBV2 and TRBJ1-6; TRBD1 matches 10 bases. The germline V gene encodes CDR1 SNHLY and CDR2 FYNNEI. This CDR3 has 13 amino acids. Trimming removed 7 bases from V and 8 bases from J; junction bases left unmatched: 2. Written as DNA, the CDR3 is TGTGCCAGCACGGGACAGGGGTATTCACCCCTCCACTTT. Amino acids: CASTGQGYSPLHF.

This clonotype was observed a few times. This chain uses TRBV5-5 with TRBJ1-1; 8 nucleotides line up with TRBD1. The V and J ends lost 0 bases and 6 bases, in that order; junction bases with no gene match: 16. Germline V gene sequence: CDR1 SGHKS, CDR2 YYEKEE (reference sequence). The CDR3 spans 18 residues. The CDR3: CASSLVPFGGTGPAEAFF. CDR3 DNA: TGTGCCAGCAGCTTGGTACCGTTCGGGGGGACAGGCCCGGCTGAAGCTTTCTTT.

A few counts support this clonotype. This chain links TRBV28 with TRBJ1-4, with unresolved D. There are 14 residues in the CDR3. Deletions cut 5 bases from V and 2 bases from J, with 9 bases between. The germline V gene encodes CDR1 MDHEN and CDR2 SYDVKM. This chain's CDR3 is CASSHATTNEKLFF. As DNA, the CDR3 is TGTGCCAGCAGTCATGCAACGACTAATGAAAAACTGTTTTTT.

This clonotype was seen ten or more times. The chain recombines TRBV15 with TRBJ2-5, with 8 positions matching TRBD1. CDR3 length equals 17 residues. Germline V gives CDR1 LNHNV, CDR2 YYDKDF (reference sequence). V gave up 1 base and J gave up 7 bases; unmatched junction bases: 14. The CDR3 nucleotides read TGTGCCACCAGCAGAGGGGGCGCCGGACAGGGCCCGACGACCCAGTACTTC. Translation: CATSRGGAGQGPTTQYF.

As to this clonotype: One end of the junction is discordant with germline, which a read error may explain. V is TRBV6-5 and J is TRBJ1-5; D might be TRBD1 (5 bases). The length of the CDR3 is 16 residues. Germline assignment: CDR1 MNHEY and CDR2 SVGAGI. The CDR3 DNA reads TGTCCCAGCAGAAGAAAGGGACTGGTTAGCAATCAGCCCCAGCATTTT. Translation gives CPSRRKGLVSNQPQHF.

The V gene is TRBV20-1, the J gene TRBJ2-6; the match to TRBD1 covers 7 bases. This CDR3 has 17 amino acids. The trim removed 4 bases at V and 0 bases at J, leaving 9 bases unmatched. The germline CDR1 and CDR2 sequences are DFQATT and SNEGSKA (reference sequence). CDR3 coding DNA: TGCAGTGCTACCCCGGGACAGCCCCGCTCTGGGGCCAACGTCCTGACTTTC. Translation gives CSATPGQPRSGANVLTF.

The chain recombines TRBV4-3 with TRBJ2-3; 10 nucleotides line up with TRBD1. CDR1 is LGHNA and CDR2 is YSLEER in the germline V gene. Trimming cost V 4 bases and J 4 bases; bases outside gene matches: 8. This CDR3 is 16 amino acids long. The CDR3, as DNA: TGCGCCAGCAGCCTAAAGACAGGGGGCTCTGCAGATACGCAGTATTTT. As protein: CASSLKTGGSADTQYF.

For this clonotype: A read error is possible here, since a much larger clone lies one base away. J is TRBJ2-3 and V is TRBV10-3; D is uncertain. The CDR3 is made up of 11 amino acids. The V gene's germline CDR1 is ENHRY and CDR2 SYGVKD. Trimming took off 9 bases at V and 0 bases at J, with 4 bases between the two ends. CDR3 sequence reads: CAMSSTDTQYF. The CDR3, as DNA: TGTGCCATGTCTAGCACAGATACGCAGTATTTT.

This clonotype was recorded many times. The gene calls are TRBV10-3 and TRBJ2-5, with TRBD1 identical over 9 bases. The V gene end was trimmed by 6 bases and the J gene end by 5 bases; junction bases not matched to a gene: 4. CDR3 length: 13 amino acids. CDR1 and CDR2 from the germline V gene are ENHRY and SYGVKD. The DNA for the CDR3 is TGTGCCATCAGAACACAGGGGGCCGAGACCCAGTACTTC. It specifies CAIRTQGAETQYF.

This clonotype has just a few counts. The chain combines TRBV5-8 with TRBJ2-1; D may be TRBD2 (6 bases). Trimming stripped 1 base from V and 9 bases from J, with 11 bases between. CDR3 length equals 13 residues. Germline V gives CDR1 SGHTS, CDR2 YDEGEE. The CDR3 reads CASSLPGTPEQFF. The CDR3 DNA reads as TGTGCCAGCAGCTTGCCAGGGACTCCTGAGCAGTTCTTC.

The V gene is TRBV6-5, the J gene TRBJ2-1, with TRBD1 identical over 9 bases. There are 16 residues in the CDR3. Trimming took 0 bases from V and 8 from J; bases not matched to a gene: 8. CDR1 MNHEY and CDR2 SVGAGI come from the germline V gene. CDR3 DNA: TGTGCCAGCAGTTACTCGGTAATACAGGGGGCAGATGAGCAGTTCTTC. This translates into CASSYSVIQGADEQFF.

J is TRBJ2-7 and V is TRBV2; 11 nucleotides agree with TRBD2. V was clipped by 6 bases and J by 0 bases; unmatched bases: 4. CDR3 length: 15 amino acids. Germline V gene lookup returns CDR1 SNHLY and CDR2 FYNNEI. The CDR3 DNA sequence: TGTGCCAGCAGAAGGGGGACTAGCGGCTCCTACGAGCAGTACTTC. Encoded protein: CASRRGTSGSYEQYF.

This clonotype was seen only a few times. The chain carries TRBV20-1 and TRBJ1-5; D remains unclear. V was trimmed by 3 bases and J by 7 bases, leaving 10 bases between them. The V gene's germline CDR1 is DFQATT and CDR2 SNEGSKA (reference sequence). The CDR3 length is 12 residues. CDR3 in amino acids: CSARSLGQPQHF. CDR3 bases: TGCAGTGCTAGGTCACTGGGACAGCCCCAGCATTTT.